The 20 T cell receptor beta chains in this list originate from one sample, sequenced in a study of blood T cell repertoires in COVID-19 (dated by TCRdb to 2019 to 2021). Libraries were made using the immunoSEQ multiplex PCR assay. As stored in TCRdb, this immuneACCESS dataset retains in-frame rearrangements with V and J assigned. A fraction of the clones does not appear; measured against another copy, unresolved V genes explain less than half of the discrepancy, and the remainder lacks a known reason. The sample yields 90,000 to 110,000 clones; approximately 82% were counted once. The ten largest clones represent 15% to 20% of the sample. Sequencing was done on a sample of peripheral blood. The origin of the receptors is a woman between 55 and 75 years old with acute or convalescent COVID-19.

A single count supports this clone. This rearrangement joins TRBV6-5 to TRBJ2-7, with TRBD2 identical over 7 bases. Looked up from germline, CDR1 is MNHEY and CDR2 is SVGAGI. The ends lost 5 bases at V and 6 bases at J; junction bases unmatched: 7. The CDR3 sequence is 13 residues long. As DNA, the CDR3 is TGTGCCAGCAGTAGCGGGACCTTTTTCGAGCAGTACTTC. It encodes CASSSGTFFEQYF.

V usage is TRBV18 and J usage is TRBJ2-3, with D hard to call. The CDR3 is 12 residues long. The ends were cut back, 6 bases at V and 7 bases at J, with 11 bases in the middle. Germline CDR1 KGHSH, CDR2 LQKENI. CDR3 DNA sequence: TGTGCCAGCTCCCCCTTTCGTAATACGCAGTATTTT. This sequence encodes CASSPFRNTQYF. The full variable domain, with the rest looked up from reference TRBV18 and TRBJ2-3, is NAGVMQNPRHLVRRRGQEARLRCSPMKGHSHVYWYRQLPEEGLKFMVYLQKENIIDESGMPKERFSAEFPKEGPSILRIQQVVRGDSAAYFCASSPFRNTQYFGPGTRLTVL.

The gene calls are TRBV10-3 and TRBJ2-3, with D perhaps TRBD1 (7 bases). Trimming removed 6 bases at V and 0 bases at J, with 16 bases between. CDR3 size: 16 residues. CDR1 is ENHRY and CDR2 is SYGVKD in the germline V gene. The CDR3 region is CAIRSQGGASTDTQYF. The CDR3 nucleotides read TGTGCCATCAGAAGTCAGGGGGGCGCCAGCACAGATACGCAGTATTTT.

The gene calls are TRBV3-1 (or the pseudogene TRBV3-2) and TRBJ2-5, with 9 bases aligning to TRBD2. The CDR3 is made up of 19 amino acids. Trimming at V came to 1 base and at J to 6 bases, leaving 18 bases not matched to a gene. Germline CDR1 LGHDT, CDR2 YNNKEL (reference sequence). The CDR3 reads CASSQVRTLRAGGIKTQYF. CDR3 sequence (DNA): TGTGCCAGCAGCCAAGTTAGGACCCTGAGGGCGGGAGGGATAAAGACCCAGTACTTC.

V and J are TRBV28 and TRBJ1-5; D not certain. This CDR3 comprises 12 residues. Germline CDR1 and CDR2: MDHEN and SYDVKM. V was trimmed by 4 bases and J by 5 bases, leaving 6 bases between them. CDR3 amino acids: CASSSNYQPQHF. In nucleotides, the CDR3 is TGTGCCAGCAGTTCTAATTATCAGCCCCAGCATTTT.

For the CDR3, the DNA is TGTGCCAGCATCCGACGGGGACAGGGTGAGCAGTTCTTC. This encodes CASIRRGQGEQFF. The gene calls are TRBV12-3 or TRBV12-4 and TRBJ2-1; 9 bases align to TRBD1. The CDR3 has 13 residues. The V and J ends lost 7 bases and 9 bases, in that order; junction bases with no gene match: 7.

The V and J genes are TRBV5-1 and TRBJ2-7; 9 bases are shared with TRBD1. Trimming cost V 3 bases and J 3 bases; bases outside gene matches: 4. CDR3 length equals 14 residues. Germline CDR1 and CDR2: SGHRS and YFSETQ. The CDR3: CASSSTGGSYEQYF. The DNA for the CDR3 is TGCGCCAGCAGCTCAACAGGGGGCAGCTACGAGCAGTACTTC.

The rearrangement joins TRBV18 to TRBJ1-4; D uncertain. Germline CDR1 KGHSH, CDR2 LQKENI. This CDR3 contains 13 residues. The germline V and J ends were trimmed by 2 bases and 4 bases, with 5 bases remaining between them. Here the CDR3 reads CASSPGVNEKLFF. DNA of the CDR3: TGTGCCAGCTCACCAGGAGTTAATGAAAAACTGTTTTTT.

The rearrangement uses TRBV7-8 and TRBJ2-7; D is uncertain. Germline V CDR1 and CDR2: SGHVS, FQNEAQ. This CDR3 comprises 13 residues. The V and J ends lost 1 base and 3 bases respectively, with 7 bases between them. The DNA of the CDR3 is TGTGCCAGCAGCTTAGTCCCAGGCTACGAGCAGTACTTC. Protein product: CASSLVPGYEQYF.

The rearrangement links TRBV5-5 to TRBJ2-2, with TRBD1 identical over 10 bases. The CDR3 is made up of 18 amino acids. The germline V gene encodes CDR1 SGHKS and CDR2 YYEKEE (reference sequence). V was pared by 3 bases and J by 5 bases, with 13 bases of the junction left unmatched. The CDR3 bases are TGTGCCAGCAGCTCGGGTGGACAGGGGGGTTCTGGGACCGGGGAGCTGTTTTTT. Its protein is CASSSGGQGGSGTGELFF.

This chain connects TRBV5-1 to TRBJ2-7; D gene unclear. Deletions cut 0 bases from V and 3 bases from J, with 10 bases between. This CDR3 is built from 14 residues. Per the germline V gene, CDR1 is SGHRS and CDR2 is YFSETQ. CDR3 loop: CASSLAVQNYEQYF. The CDR3 DNA is TGCGCCAGCAGCTTGGCCGTACAGAACTACGAGCAGTACTTC.

The rearrangement uses TRBV6-5 and TRBJ2-5; D is undetermined. The germline V and J ends were trimmed by 0 bases and 1 base, with 6 bases remaining between them. This CDR3 contains 14 residues. Germline V gene data show CDR1 as MNHEY and CDR2 as SVGAGI. The CDR3 here is CASSYSPSQETQYF. As DNA, the CDR3 is TGTGCCAGCAGTTACTCGCCTAGCCAAGAGACCCAGTACTTC.

The V and J genes are TRBV29-1 and TRBJ2-3; the D is unclear. V lost 5 bases, J lost 0 bases, and 15 bases lay in between. From germline, CDR1 is SQVTM and CDR2 ANQGSEA. The CDR3 is 15 amino acids. CDR3 in amino acids: CSVFTSAGSTDTQYF. CDR3 nucleotide sequence: TGCAGCGTTTTCACGTCGGCAGGTAGCACAGATACGCAGTATTTT.

The chain is built from TRBV5-4 and TRBJ2-5; a possible D gene is TRBD1 (6 bases). Trimming shortened V by 3 bases and J by 4 bases, and 13 bases separated the two germline ends. The germline gives CDR1 SGHNT, CDR2 YYREEE (reference sequence). The CDR3 runs 14 residues. CDR3 region: CASSSQGWGETQYF. The CDR3 bases are TGTGCCAGCAGCTCACAGGGATGGGGAGAGACCCAGTACTTC.

This clone was seen a few times. V gene TRBV6-2 or TRBV6-3 combines with J gene TRBJ2-7; D not resolved. The V and J ends lost 0 bases and 6 bases respectively, with 15 bases between them. Germline V gene sequence: CDR1 MNHEY, CDR2 SVGEGT. CDR3 size: 15 residues. In DNA form, the CDR3 reads TGTGCCAGCAGTTACTCGGGTTTCCGGGTCGGCGAGCAGTACTTC. Translation: CASSYSGFRVGEQYF.

This clone was seen only a few times. The chain uses TRBV7-3 and TRBJ1-1; the match to TRBD1 covers 7 bases. From germline, CDR1 is SGHTA and CDR2 FQGTGA. The CDR3 consists of 13 residues. V dropped 5 bases and J dropped 3; count of bases not matched to a gene: 3. DNA of the CDR3: TGTGCCAGCAGCCCCGACAGGGACACTGAAGCTTTCTTT. This gives the protein CASSPDRDTEAFF.

This clone was detected once. The chain links TRBV6-6 to TRBJ2-3; D is perhaps TRBD1 (6 bases). Germline V gene lookup returns CDR1 MNHNY and CDR2 SVGAGI (reference sequence). The CDR3 sequence is 15 residues long. V shed 4 bases and J shed 0 bases, with 11 bases lying between them. In nucleotides, the CDR3 is TGTGCCAGCAGTTTCGTTACAGGGAGCACAGATACGCAGTATTTT. Its protein is CASSFVTGSTDTQYF.

CDR3 in DNA: TGTGCCAGCAGTTACTCGAATGCAGGGTCTAACTATGGCTACACCTTC. This translates into CASSYSNAGSNYGYTF. This rearrangement joins TRBV6-6 to TRBJ1-2, with D possibly matching TRBD1 (5 bases). Trimming took 0 bases from V and 0 from J, leaving 11 bases between them. Germline lookup yields CDR1 MNHNY and CDR2 SVGAGI (reference sequence). CDR3 size: 16 residues.

This clone was picked up one time. This chain connects TRBV6-4 to TRBJ2-3; 12 bases are shared with TRBD2. Trimming at V came to 5 bases and at J to 5 bases, leaving 11 bases not matched to a gene. The germline V gene has CDR1 MRHNA and CDR2 SNTAGT. The CDR3 loop spans 17 amino acids. CDR3 sequence reads: CASSPLAGGLKVDTQYF. The CDR3 region has the DNA TGTGCCAGCAGTCCGCTAGCGGGGGGGCTTAAGGTAGATACGCAGTATTTT.

The genes are TRBV6-5 and TRBJ1-2; weak D call: TRBD1 (5 bases). The V and J ends lost 10 bases and 5 bases respectively, with 17 bases between them. The CDR3 runs 13 residues. Germline lookup yields CDR1 MNHEY and CDR2 SVGAGI. The CDR3 sequence: CATRFEQAYGYTF. CDR3 coding DNA: TGTGCCACCCGATTTGAACAGGCATATGGCTACACCTTC.